This TCR beta chain was recovered during a study of cytomegalovirus exposure and HLA in healthy donors. Note on this clone: What it binds is unknown.

The PCR used 60 Vbeta and 13 Jbeta primers. Sequenced by immunoSEQ multiplex PCR; TCRdb stores in-frame clones only, minus some. There are 35,000 to 40,000 clones in the sample; around 69% occur only once, and more than 6% lies in the top ten. Study-wide results and limits: An ancestry cluster, one associated with Asian ancestry, reportedly showed fewer N-insertions than the 666-donor mean in a later analysis. Looking again later, the authors saw that most CMV-associated TCR beta chains seemed HLA-restricted.

V lost 5 bases and J 5 bases, leaving 10 bases between the germline ends. Germline V gives CDR1 MNHEY, CDR2 SVGAGI. This CDR3 region has 14 residues. This sequence joins TRBV6-5 and TRBJ1-6; tentative D call: TRBD1 (5 bases). The sequencing input was PBMCs. This sequence originates from a man aged 25-45 years in good health and CMV-seronegative. CDR3 in DNA: TGTGCCAGCAGTCAGGGTAGGGATAATTCACCCCTCCACTTT. This gives the protein CASSQGRDNSPLHF.